This T cell receptor beta chain was captured in a study of T cells in Graves' hyperthyroidism and ophthalmopathy. Overall study context: Prior to any treatment, at the point of initial diagnosis, peripheral blood was collected. Study findings and constraints: Expanded thyroid clonotypes (above 0.001) were mostly also found in blood.

This clonotype was seen at least ten times. Its antigen is not known. Aged 18 to 65, the patients had hyperthyroidism that was newly diagnosed and had lasted under 2 months. Clinicians diagnosed patients from clinical symptoms, serum thyroxine and TRAb, thyroid ultrasound and orbital computed tomography. V shed 5 bases and J 6 bases; nucleotides not matched to a gene: 5. Per the germline V gene, CDR1 is SEHNR and CDR2 is FQNEAQ (reference sequence). This CDR3 comprises 15 residues. Amplified TCR beta CDR3 regions came from RNA transcripts. The HTBI primer set drove a first-round RT-PCR of the TCR CDR3. TCRdb re-analysed the multiplex PCR reads in MiXCR, keeping a single row per CDR3 protein. The sample comprises approximately 560,000 distinct CDR3 sequences, around a sixth of which are singletons, and under 8% rests with the top ten.

The J gene is TRBJ2-1, the V gene TRBV7-9; TRBD2 matches 12 bases. The clonotype comes from a woman in her 30s with Graves' hyperthyroidism. The specimen was blood. The CDR3 DNA follows: TGTGCCAGCAGCCCGCGACTAGCGGGAGCCAATGAGCAGTTCTTC. Its translation is CASSPRLAGANEQFF.